The 17 T cell receptor beta chains listed next were all sequenced from one sample in a study of response to subunit inactivated influenza vaccine. TCRdb re-analysed the RT-PCR reads in MiXCR, keeping a single row per CDR3 protein. The sample holds over 800,000 distinct CDR3 sequences, 21% seen once. Sequencing used PBMCs from blood, obtained around 5 days after vaccination. These receptors all come from a man in his forties or fifties who received an inactivated influenza vaccine.

This clonotype was seen only a few times. The chain employs TRBV12-3 or TRBV12-4 and TRBJ2-4; D unclear. V was cut by 3 bases and J by 3 bases, with 12 bases left in between. This CDR3 region has 15 residues. This chain's CDR3 is CASSLGLPDKNIQYF. CDR3 DNA: TGTGCCAGCAGTTTGGGGTTACCGGACAAAAACATTCAGTACTTC.

This clonotype was observed a few times. This chain joins TRBV24-1 and TRBJ2-3; 8 bases agree with TRBD1. Trimming removed 0 bases from V and 5 bases from J; junction bases left unmatched: 6. This CDR3 comprises 16 residues. The germline CDR1 and CDR2 sequences are KGHDR and SFDVKD. For the CDR3, the DNA is TGTGCCACCAGTGATTTGCCTCAGGGGGCGAAAGATACGCAGTATTTT. Residues: CATSDLPQGAKDTQYF.

The table lists this clonotype with many counts. V gene TRBV20-1 combines with J gene TRBJ2-7; 12 nucleotides line up with TRBD2. The junction had 5 bases not matched to a gene; V was cut back by 4 bases and J by 7 bases. This CDR3 region has 13 residues. Germline CDR1 DFQATT, CDR2 SNEGSKA (reference sequence). CDR3 coding DNA: TGCAGTGCTATACCTAGCGGGAGGGGTGAGCAGTACTTC. Translating gives CSAIPSGRGEQYF.

This clonotype was recorded many times. The genes are TRBV4-3 and TRBJ1-1; D is uncertain. Deletions cut 3 bases from V and 1 base from J, with 6 bases between. CDR1 is LGHNA, CDR2 YSLEER, per germline. This CDR3 is 13 amino acids long. CDR3 in amino acids: CASSHTRNTEAFF. The CDR3 DNA is TGCGCCAGCAGCCACACCAGGAACACTGAAGCTTTCTTT.

This chain connects TRBV4-2 to TRBJ2-7; maybe TRBD1 (6 bases). Trimming pared 1 base from V and 3 bases from J, leaving 7 bases between. From germline, CDR1 is LGHNA and CDR2 YNFKEQ. CDR3 size: 13 residues. The CDR3 here is CASSQADSYEQYF. DNA of the CDR3: TGTGCCAGCAGCCAAGCGGACAGCTACGAGCAGTACTTC.

This clonotype was seen just once. The rearrangement uses TRBV6-6 and TRBJ2-5; D tentatively fits TRBD1 or TRBD2 (7 bases each). The CDR3 sequence is 12 residues long. In germline, CDR1 is MNHNY, CDR2 SVGAGI (reference sequence). V lost 10 bases and J lost 5, with 14 bases in between. CDR3 DNA: TGTGCCACTCAGGGGGGGGAGGAGACCCAGTACTTC. As protein: CATQGGEETQYF.

V and J are TRBV18 and TRBJ1-1; D is uncertain. The ends were cut back, 0 bases at V and 4 bases at J, with 6 bases in the middle. The V gene's germline CDR1 is KGHSH and CDR2 LQKENI. The CDR3 runs to 13 residues. The CDR3 reads CASSPPGSTEAFF. The CDR3 DNA reads as TGTGCCAGCTCACCACCGGGGAGCACTGAAGCTTTCTTT.

This clonotype was recorded a few times. The chain is built from TRBV20-1 and TRBJ2-4; the D gene is possibly TRBD1 (6 bases). In germline, CDR1 is DFQATT, CDR2 SNEGSKA (reference sequence). V lost 6 bases and J 6 bases, leaving 12 bases between the germline ends. This CDR3 has 12 residues. In DNA, the CDR3 is TGCAGTGCGGGACACAGGGCAAACATTCAGTACTTC. It specifies CSAGHRANIQYF.

This clonotype was seen at least ten times. CDR3 nucleotide sequence: TGTGCCAGCAGCTTATTTGCGTTGGCGGCAACTAATGAAAAACTGTTTTTT. Protein product: CASSLFALAATNEKLFF. The V call is TRBV7-2, the J call TRBJ1-4, with D unresolved. The CDR3 consists of 17 residues. Germline CDR1 SGHTA, CDR2 FQGNSA. The V end lost 2 bases, the J end lost 0 bases, and 13 bases lay between the germline ends.

This clonotype was seen a few times. The rearrangement joins TRBV9 to TRBJ2-2, with D unclear. The CDR3 totals 16 residues. The V and J ends lost 0 bases and 7 bases respectively, with 16 bases between them. From germline, CDR1 is SGDLS and CDR2 YYNGEE. The CDR3 here is CASSVGQEIFGGELFF. The CDR3 region has the DNA TGTGCCAGCAGCGTAGGGCAGGAGATCTTTGGCGGGGAGCTGTTTTTT.

This clonotype was detected a few times. This chain uses TRBV10-3 with TRBJ2-5, with D tentatively TRBD1 (5 bases). V was shortened by 11 bases and J by 4 bases, with 14 bases between the two germline ends. The germline gives CDR1 ENHRY, CDR2 SYGVKD. This CDR3 spans 12 amino acids. CDR3: CAAAGLGETQYF. The DNA of the CDR3 is TGTGCCGCCGCAGGGCTTGGAGAGACCCAGTACTTC.

The chain recombines TRBV4-1 with TRBJ1-1; D gene uncertain. Germline values: CDR1 MGHRA, CDR2 YSYEKL. This CDR3 spans 16 amino acids. The V and J ends lost 0 bases and 0 bases respectively, with 11 bases between them. CDR3 bases: TGCGCCAGCAGCCAAGAAAGGGCCCGGATGAACACTGAAGCTTTCTTT. It yields the protein CASSQERARMNTEAFF.

This clonotype was picked up many times. The chain combines TRBV5-6 with TRBJ1-6; 7 positions agree with TRBD1. J was trimmed by 11 bases and V by 4 bases; bases with no gene match: 6. CDR3 length: 13 residues. Germline CDR1 reads SGHDT; CDR2 reads YYEEEE. The CDR3: CASSLQGRPPLHF. The CDR3 region has the DNA TGTGCCAGCAGCCTACAGGGGAGACCACCCCTCCACTTT. Based on the CDR3 plus reference TRBV5-6 and TRBJ1-6, the full variable domain is DAGVTQSPTHLIKTRGQQVTLRCSPKSGHDTVSWYQQALGQGPQFIFQYYEEEERQRGNFPDRFSGHQFPNYSSELNVNALLLGDSALYLCASSLQGRPPLHFGNGTRLTVT.

This clonotype appeared a few times. This rearrangement joins TRBV20-1 to TRBJ1-6; D perhaps matches TRBD1 (6 bases). The CDR3 consists of 14 residues. Germline V CDR1 and CDR2: DFQATT, SNEGSKA (reference sequence). For the CDR3, the DNA is TGCATCCCCGAGGGGGGGACCTATAATTCACCCCTCCACTTT. Protein sequence: CIPEGGTYNSPLHF.

This clonotype has only a few counts. One junction end disagrees with the germline gene, perhaps due to a read error. V is TRBV12-3 or TRBV12-4 and J is TRBJ2-1; the D gene is possibly TRBD2 (6 bases). This CDR3 is built from 15 residues. The DNA for the CDR3 is TGTGCCAGCAGTAAGCCGGGACTGGCTATAAATGCGCAGTTCTTC. This codes for CASSKPGLAINAQFF.

The chain combines TRBV20-1 with TRBJ1-5, with D uncertain. Trimming pared 1 base from V and 6 bases from J, leaving 4 bases between. From germline, CDR1 is DFQATT and CDR2 SNEGSKA (reference sequence). This CDR3 has 11 amino acids. The CDR3 coding sequence is TGCAGTGCTAGAGGAGGTCAGCCCCAGCATTTT. Its protein is CSARGGQPQHF.

This chain links TRBV3-1 with TRBJ1-5; D unclear. This CDR3 has 15 residues. CDR1 is LGHDT, CDR2 YNNKEL, per germline (reference sequence). Trimming took 1 base from V and 2 from J, leaving 9 bases between them. CDR3 sequence reads: CASSQGRSGNQPQHF. The DNA of the CDR3 is TGTGCCAGCAGCCAAGGCAGGTCGGGCAATCAGCCCCAGCATTTT.